The 8 T cell receptor beta chains given below trace back to one sample, sequenced in a study of technical replicates of blood from a few donors. Some clones are missing from TCRdb's copy, which holds only in-frame ones; the method was immunoSEQ multiplex PCR. The table shows roughly 71,000 clones, with roughly 96% occurring only once. Source material: T cells isolated from PBMCs. These TCRs come from a human donor in good health.

This chain joins TRBV5-1 and TRBJ2-1; TRBD1 matches at 12 bases. V trimming: 4 bases; J trimming: 8 bases; junction bases outside the gene matches: 4. The CDR3 contains 14 residues. The germline CDR1 and CDR2 sequences are SGHRS and YFSETQ. Here the CDR3 DNA reads TGCGCCAGCAGCGCCCGGGACAGGGGGCATGAGCAGTTCTTC. Its translation is CASSARDRGHEQFF.

This rearrangement joins TRBV5-6 to TRBJ2-1; 13 positions match TRBD2. In germline, CDR1 is SGHDT, CDR2 YYEEEE. V trimming: 2 bases; J trimming: 8 bases; junction bases outside the gene matches: 13. This CDR3 region has 18 residues. The CDR3 is CASSFWETGLAGIYEQFF. DNA for the CDR3: TGTGCCAGCAGCTTTTGGGAAACGGGACTAGCGGGAATCTATGAGCAGTTCTTC.

This clone appeared a single time. The chain is built from TRBV10-3 and TRBJ2-1; maybe TRBD2 (5 bases). Germline CDR1 reads ENHRY; CDR2 reads SYGVKD. V was cut by 3 bases and J by 9 bases, with 21 bases left in between. This CDR3 is built from 16 residues. CDR3 in amino acids: CAISDPTGGRAVEQFF. As DNA, the CDR3 is TGTGCCATCAGTGACCCTACGGGTGGCAGAGCGGTTGAGCAGTTCTTC.

V usage is TRBV29-1 and J usage is TRBJ1-2; 8 bases fit TRBD1. V lost 1 base, J lost 6 bases, and 13 bases stayed unmatched. CDR1 and CDR2 from the germline V gene are SQVTM and ANQGSEA. CDR3 length: 16 residues. The CDR3 DNA sequence: TGCAGCGTTGAAGGTCCCGGGACAGGTGCTGCTAATGGCTACACCTTC. Its protein is CSVEGPGTGAANGYTF.

The chain combines TRBV9 with TRBJ1-1, with TRBD1 as a possible D gene (6 bases). The V gene lost 0 bases and the J gene lost 1 base, with 10 bases spanning the gap. Germline V gives CDR1 SGDLS, CDR2 YYNGEE. The CDR3 has 15 residues. The CDR3 DNA sequence: TGTGCCAGCAGCGTAGAACCAGGGGCGAACACTGAAGCTTTCTTT. It codes for CASSVEPGANTEAFF.

J is TRBJ2-3 and V is TRBV4-2; possible D gene TRBD2, 5 bases. Germline CDR1 reads LGHNA; CDR2 reads YNFKEQ. The CDR3 loop spans 18 amino acids. V was pared by 0 bases and J by 2 bases, with 18 bases between. The CDR3 bases are TGTGCCAGCAGCCAAGATATGGACTTGCTGGGGAACACAGATACGCAGTATTTT. This gives the protein CASSQDMDLLGNTDTQYF.

This clone was recorded only once. The V call is TRBV5-4, the J call TRBJ1-2, with 8 bases identical to TRBD1. From germline, CDR1 is SGHNT and CDR2 YYREEE (reference sequence). V was pared by 4 bases and J by 4 bases, with 6 bases of the junction left unmatched. The CDR3 totals 14 residues. CDR3 in DNA: TGTGCCAGCAGCCGCACAGACAGGGGCTATGGCTACACCTTC. Its protein is CASSRTDRGYGYTF. The whole variable domain, filled in from reference TRBV5-4 and TRBJ1-2, reads ETGVTQSPTHLIKTRGQQVTLRCSSQSGHNTVSWYQQALGQGPQFIFQYYREEENGRGNFPPRFSGLQFPNYSSELNVNALELDDSALYLCASSRTDRGYGYTFGSGTRLTVV.

The chain recombines TRBV7-9 with TRBJ2-3; TRBD1 agrees at 11 bases. In germline, CDR1 is SEHNR, CDR2 FQNEAQ (reference sequence). Trimming cost V 5 bases and J 1 base; bases outside gene matches: 5. CDR3 length equals 16 residues. The CDR3 DNA is TGTGCCAGCAGCCAAAGGGGACAGGGGGGCACAGATACGCAGTATTTT. Encoded protein: CASSQRGQGGTDTQYF.